The rows below give T cell receptor beta chains drawn from one sample of a study of blood T cell repertoires in COVID-19. Repertoires were generated with immunoSEQ multiplex PCR, while TCRdb's copy carries only in-frame clones and drops some. The sample shows 200,000 to 300,000 clones, less than 90% of them seen only once. Sequenced material: peripheral blood. The source is a man between 60 and 70 years old with acute or convalescent COVID-19. The CDR3 runs from the conserved cysteine through the conserved F or W. Each record gives: CDR3 protein, CDR3 DNA, J gene, V gene, clone size, D gene. D genes are given only for firm matches. Clone size is shown for a subset of rows, as once, few, many or a class of expanded clone.

CDR3aa: CASSETGLSNQPQHF
CDR3nt: TGTGCCAGCAGTGAGACAGGGCTTAGCAATCAGCCCCAGCATTTT
j_gene: TRBJ1-5
v_gene: TRBV2
abundance: -
d_gene: TRBD1

CDR3aa: CASSLGDRPYSPLHF
CDR3nt: TGTGCCAGCAGCTTAGGAGACAGGCCATATTCACCCCTCCACTTT
j_gene: TRBJ1-6
v_gene: TRBV13
abundance: -
d_gene: -

CDR3aa: CASSLTRQGKSYEQYF
CDR3nt: TGTGCCAGCAGTTTAACGAGACAGGGAAAGTCCTACGAGCAGTACTTC
j_gene: TRBJ2-7
v_gene: TRBV27
abundance: -
d_gene: TRBD1

CDR3aa: CASSLAEADEQFF
CDR3nt: TGTGCTAGCAGCTTAGCAGAGGCTGATGAGCAGTTCTTC
j_gene: TRBJ2-1
v_gene: TRBV7-7
abundance: -
d_gene: -

CDR3aa: CASGNGTGGKNEQYF
CDR3nt: TGCGCCAGCGGAAACGGGACAGGGGGCAAGAACGAGCAGTACTTC
j_gene: TRBJ2-7
v_gene: TRBV5-1
abundance: -
d_gene: TRBD1

CDR3aa: CASSQDRGQRPSYNSPLHF
CDR3nt: TGCGCCAGCAGCCAAGATAGGGGACAGCGACCCTCCTATAATTCACCCCTCCACTTT
j_gene: TRBJ1-6
v_gene: TRBV4-1
abundance: -
d_gene: TRBD1

CDR3aa: CASSVGTDEAFF
CDR3nt: TGCGCCAGCAGCGTGGGGACAGACGAAGCTTTCTTT
j_gene: TRBJ1-1
v_gene: TRBV5-1
abundance: once
d_gene: TRBD1

CDR3aa: CASSLSQGRTLGYEQYF
CDR3nt: TGTGCCAGCAGTTTATCCCAGGGGCGAACCCTTGGCTACGAGCAGTACTTC
j_gene: TRBJ2-7
v_gene: TRBV28
abundance: -
d_gene: -

CDR3aa: CASSLAGLAGGPETQYF
CDR3nt: TGCGCCAGCAGCTTGGCGGGACTAGCGGGAGGGCCCGAGACCCAGTACTTC
j_gene: TRBJ2-5
v_gene: TRBV5-1
abundance: -
d_gene: TRBD2

CDR3aa: CASGLVIQGAYGYTF
CDR3nt: TGTGCTAGTGGTTTGGTAATACAGGGGGCCTATGGCTACACCTTC
j_gene: TRBJ1-2
v_gene: TRBV12-5
abundance: -
d_gene: TRBD1

CDR3aa: CASSRQGDSNQPQHF
CDR3nt: TGTGCCAGCAGCCGACAGGGAGATAGCAATCAGCCCCAGCATTTT
j_gene: TRBJ1-5
v_gene: TRBV3-1/TRBV3-2
abundance: -
d_gene: TRBD1

CDR3aa: CASSNLQFRQDSPGSNGYTF
CDR3nt: TGCGCCAGCAGCAATCTTCAATTCCGACAGGACTCCCCGGGTAGTAATGGCTACACCTTC
j_gene: TRBJ1-2
v_gene: TRBV4-1
abundance: -
d_gene: -

CDR3aa: CASSLSGTDQDYGYTF
CDR3nt: TGTGCCAGCAGCTTATCTGGGACAGACCAAGACTATGGCTACACCTTC
j_gene: TRBJ1-2
v_gene: TRBV11-3
abundance: -
d_gene: TRBD1

CDR3aa: CASSAIGVPNEKLFF
CDR3nt: TGTGCCAGCAGCGCAATCGGGGTTCCTAATGAAAAACTGTTTTTT
j_gene: TRBJ1-4
v_gene: TRBV7-6
abundance: -
d_gene: -

CDR3aa: CASSLAGARDTQYF
CDR3nt: TGTGCCAGCAGCTTGGCCGGAGCAAGAGATACGCAGTATTTT
j_gene: TRBJ2-3
v_gene: TRBV5-8
abundance: once
d_gene: -

CDR3aa: CASRLAGGPGETQYF
CDR3nt: TGTGCCAGTCGACTAGCGGGGGGCCCCGGGGAGACCCAGTACTTC
j_gene: TRBJ2-5
v_gene: TRBV27
abundance: once
d_gene: TRBD2

CDR3aa: CSVPTSRMDTQYF
CDR3nt: TGCAGCGTTCCGACTAGCAGAATGGATACGCAGTATTTT
j_gene: TRBJ2-3
v_gene: TRBV29-1
abundance: -
d_gene: TRBD2

CDR3aa: CASRRARGLAGPRDTQYF
CDR3nt: TGTGCCAGTAGGCGGGCCCGAGGACTAGCGGGGCCAAGGGATACGCAGTATTTT
j_gene: TRBJ2-3
v_gene: TRBV19
abundance: few
d_gene: TRBD2

CDR3aa: CASSQGDNSPLHF
CDR3nt: TGTGCCAGCAGCCAGGGAGATAATTCACCCCTCCACTTT
j_gene: TRBJ1-6
v_gene: TRBV3-1/TRBV3-2
abundance: -
d_gene: -

CDR3aa: CASSPRDFFLQETQYF
CDR3nt: TGTGCCAGCAGCCCCCGGGACTTTTTTTTACAAGAGACCCAGTACTTC
j_gene: TRBJ2-5
v_gene: TRBV3-1/TRBV3-2
abundance: once
d_gene: -

CDR3aa: CATSRGSREGELFF
CDR3nt: TGTGCCACCAGCAGAGGCTCTCGGGAGGGGGAGCTGTTTTTT
j_gene: TRBJ2-2
v_gene: TRBV15
abundance: -
d_gene: -

CDR3aa: CASSPSTQRGGYTF
CDR3nt: TGTGCCAGCAGCCCGTCTACCCAGCGGGGTGGCTACACCTTC
j_gene: TRBJ1-2
v_gene: TRBV3-1/TRBV3-2
abundance: -
d_gene: -

CDR3aa: CASSVNTDTQYF
CDR3nt: TGCGCCAGCAGCGTTAACACAGATACGCAGTATTTT
j_gene: TRBJ2-3
v_gene: TRBV5-1
abundance: -
d_gene: -

CDR3aa: CASSESFGDGNTEAFF
CDR3nt: TGCGCCAGCAGTGAGTCGTTCGGAGACGGGAACACTGAAGCTTTCTTT
j_gene: TRBJ1-1
v_gene: TRBV10-2
abundance: -
d_gene: -

CDR3aa: CSLQGSYGYTF
CDR3nt: TGCAGCTTACAGGGGTCCTATGGCTACACCTTC
j_gene: TRBJ1-2
v_gene: TRBV29-1
abundance: -
d_gene: TRBD1